This T cell receptor beta chain stems from a study of T-cell reconstitution after alpha-beta-depleted transplantation in children. Study-wide points: Reportedly, alpha-beta T cells present about two months post-transplant originated from several hundred expanded clones of graft origin. Certain patients had high TCRbeta diversity at day 60, and it came from recipient T cells and thymic progenitors that survived. T-cell numbers and diversity, one year after transplant, stemmed largely from T cells that were newly produced.

A TCRbeta library incorporating unique molecular identifiers was prepared. TCRdb re-derived calls from the PCR reads in MiXCR, one entry per CDR3 protein. The table records some 300,000 distinct CDR3 sequences, around a tenth of them present only once. This clonotype was seen at least ten times. The antigen remains unidentified. The sequencing here drew on PBMCs, taken before TCRalphabeta/CD19-depleted stem cell transplant. This clonotype was sampled from a boy in the first two years of life with acute myeloid leukemia, due to receive a stem cell transplant.

CDR3 in amino acids: CASSSSNSRGNTGELFF. In DNA form, the CDR3 reads TGCGCCAGCAGCTCTTCCAACAGCCGCGGGAACACCGGGGAGCTGTTTTTT. The rearrangement uses TRBV5-1 and TRBJ2-2; D unclear. Per germline, CDR1 SGHRS and CDR2 YFSETQ. V lost 3 bases to trimming and J lost 1 base, with 16 bases between them. The CDR3 totals 17 residues.